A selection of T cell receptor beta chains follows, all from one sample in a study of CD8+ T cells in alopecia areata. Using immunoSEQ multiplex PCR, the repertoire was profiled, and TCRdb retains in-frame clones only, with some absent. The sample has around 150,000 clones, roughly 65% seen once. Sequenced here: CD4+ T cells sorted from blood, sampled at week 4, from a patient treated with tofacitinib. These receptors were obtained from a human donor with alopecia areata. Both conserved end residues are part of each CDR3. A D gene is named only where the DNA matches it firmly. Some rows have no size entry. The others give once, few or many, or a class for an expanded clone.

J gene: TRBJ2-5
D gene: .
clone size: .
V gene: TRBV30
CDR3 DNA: TGTGCCTGGAGTGTACTCACAGGGCAGACCCAGTACTTC
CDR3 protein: CAWSVLTGQTQYF

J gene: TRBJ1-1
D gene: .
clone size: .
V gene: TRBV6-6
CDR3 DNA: TGTGCCAGCAGCCGGGAGGGGGCTTTCTTT
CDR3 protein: CASSREGAFF

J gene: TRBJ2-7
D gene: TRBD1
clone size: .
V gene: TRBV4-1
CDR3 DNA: TGCGCCAGCAGCCAATTTCCGGGACAGGGAAACGAGCAGTACTTC
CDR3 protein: CASSQFPGQGNEQYF

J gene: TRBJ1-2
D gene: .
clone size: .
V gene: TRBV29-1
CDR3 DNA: TGCAGCGTTGGGCCTAAGGCAGGGACCGGTGGCTACACCTTC
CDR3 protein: CSVGPKAGTGGYTF

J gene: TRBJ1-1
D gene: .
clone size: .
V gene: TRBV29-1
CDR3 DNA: TGCAGCGTTAACCCAGGGCATGTCACTGAAGCTTTCTTT
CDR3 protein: CSVNPGHVTEAFF

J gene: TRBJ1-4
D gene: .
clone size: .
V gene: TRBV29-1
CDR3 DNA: .
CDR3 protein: CSVGAGSF

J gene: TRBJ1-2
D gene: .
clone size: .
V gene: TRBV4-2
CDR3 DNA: TGTGCCAGCAGCCAACTCTCCCACAAGTACACCTTC
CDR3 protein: CASSQLSHKYTF

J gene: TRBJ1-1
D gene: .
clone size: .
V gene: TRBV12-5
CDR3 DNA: TGTGCTAGCCGGCCCATGAACACTGAAGCTTTCTTT
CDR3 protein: CASRPMNTEAFF

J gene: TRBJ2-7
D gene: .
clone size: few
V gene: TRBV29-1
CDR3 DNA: TGCAGCGTTGAGATCGATAGGGGGGCCCACGAGCAGTACTTC
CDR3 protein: CSVEIDRGAHEQYF

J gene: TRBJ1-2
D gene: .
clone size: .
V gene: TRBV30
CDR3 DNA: TGTGCCTGGAGGATAGGCTATGGCTACACCTTC
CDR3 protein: CAWRIGYGYTF

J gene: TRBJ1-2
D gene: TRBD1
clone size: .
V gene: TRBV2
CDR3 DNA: TGTGCCAGCAAGACCAGGACAGGGGATGGCTACACCTTC
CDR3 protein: CASKTRTGDGYTF

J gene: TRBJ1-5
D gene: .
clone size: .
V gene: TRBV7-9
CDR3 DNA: TGTGCCAGCAGCTCCTCCGGGGATGAATCCGCCCAGCATTTT
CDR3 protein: CASSSSGDESAQHF

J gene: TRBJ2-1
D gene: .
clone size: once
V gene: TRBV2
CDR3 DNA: TGTGCCAGCATGATGACAGCTACCTACAATGAGCAGTTCTTC
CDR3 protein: CASMMTATYNEQFF

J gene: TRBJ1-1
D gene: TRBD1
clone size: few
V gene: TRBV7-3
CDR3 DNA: TGTGCCAGCAGCTCACAGGGGGCGGACACTGAAGCTTTCTTT
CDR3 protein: CASSSQGADTEAFF

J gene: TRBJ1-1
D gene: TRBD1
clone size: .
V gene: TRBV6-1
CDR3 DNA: TGTGCCAGCAGTGAATGGACAGGGGAGATGAACACTGAAGCTTTCTTT
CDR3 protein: CASSEWTGEMNTEAFF

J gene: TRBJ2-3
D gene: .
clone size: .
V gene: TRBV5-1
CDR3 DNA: TGCGCCAGCAGCTTAGGCAGAGGCACAGATACGCAGTATTTT
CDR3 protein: CASSLGRGTDTQYF

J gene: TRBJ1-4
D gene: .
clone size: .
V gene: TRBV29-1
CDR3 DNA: TGCAGCGTTCTGGAACAGGTCGGTGAAAAACTGTTTTTT
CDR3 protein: CSVLEQVGEKLFF

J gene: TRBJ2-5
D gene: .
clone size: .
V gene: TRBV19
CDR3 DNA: TGTGCCAGTAGTTCCTCTGTGGGGGGACGCCGCTGGGAGACCCAGTACTTC
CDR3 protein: CASSSSVGGRRWETQYF

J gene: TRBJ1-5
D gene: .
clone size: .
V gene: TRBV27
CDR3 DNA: TGTGCCAGCAGTTTTAGGGAAGATCAGCCCCAGCATTTT
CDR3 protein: CASSFREDQPQHF

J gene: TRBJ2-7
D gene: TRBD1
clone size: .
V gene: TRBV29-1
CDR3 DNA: TGCAGCGCCGAAGGGACAGGGGGCTTCGAGCAGTACTTC
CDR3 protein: CSAEGTGGFEQYF

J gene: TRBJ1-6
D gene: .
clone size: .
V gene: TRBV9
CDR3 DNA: TGTGCCAGCAGCGTAGACGGACCCCTCCACTTT
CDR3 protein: CASSVDGPLHF

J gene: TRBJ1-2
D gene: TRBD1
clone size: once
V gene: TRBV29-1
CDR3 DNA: TGCAGCGTTGACAAACGGGACAGGGGGCTGAGTGGTGGCTACACCTTC
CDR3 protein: CSVDKRDRGLSGGYTF

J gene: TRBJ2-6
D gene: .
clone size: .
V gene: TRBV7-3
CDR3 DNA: TGTGCCAGCAGCAGGAGTTTCCCTGGGGCCAACGTCCTGACTTTC
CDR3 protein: CASSRSFPGANVLTF

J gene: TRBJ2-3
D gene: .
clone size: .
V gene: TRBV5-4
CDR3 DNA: TGTGCCAGCAGCTTGGACGGAACAGATACGCAGTATTTT
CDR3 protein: CASSLDGTDTQYF

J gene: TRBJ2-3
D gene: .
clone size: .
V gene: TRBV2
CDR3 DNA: TGTGCCAGCAGTGAAGGTGCACTAGGAAACTTGGTAGTCGATACGCAGTATTTT
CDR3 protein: CASSEGALGNLVVDTQYF

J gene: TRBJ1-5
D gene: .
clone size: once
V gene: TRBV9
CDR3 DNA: TGTGCCAGCAGCGTATCGGCAGACAATCAGCCCCAGCATTTT
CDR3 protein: CASSVSADNQPQHF

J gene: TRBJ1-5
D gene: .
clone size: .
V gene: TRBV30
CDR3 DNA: TGTGCCTGGAGTGTACAGGGTCAGCCCCAGCATTTT
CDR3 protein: CAWSVQGQPQHF

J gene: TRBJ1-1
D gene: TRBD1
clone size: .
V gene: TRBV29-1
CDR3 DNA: TGCAGCGTTGACCTTTTGCTGCTCCCTCAGGGGGGAACTGAAGCTTTCTTT
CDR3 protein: CSVDLLLLPQGGTEAFF

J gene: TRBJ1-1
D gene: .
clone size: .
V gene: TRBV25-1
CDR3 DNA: TGTGCCAGCAGTGCCTCTTTGGGGCAGGGGACTGAAGCTTTCTTT
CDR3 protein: CASSASLGQGTEAFF

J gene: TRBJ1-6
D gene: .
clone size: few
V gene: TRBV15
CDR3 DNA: TGTGCCACCAGCAGAGATACGGTTTTGCAGGCTAATTCACCCCTCCACTTT
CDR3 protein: CATSRDTVLQANSPLHF

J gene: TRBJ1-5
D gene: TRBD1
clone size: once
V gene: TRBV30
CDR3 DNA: TGTGCCTGGAGCGACAGGGGAAATCAGCCCCAGCATTTT
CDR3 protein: CAWSDRGNQPQHF

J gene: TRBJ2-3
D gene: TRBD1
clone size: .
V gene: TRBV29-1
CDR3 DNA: TGCAGCGTTGAAGGGGGCAGGGGGACAGATACGCAGTATTTT
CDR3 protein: CSVEGGRGTDTQYF

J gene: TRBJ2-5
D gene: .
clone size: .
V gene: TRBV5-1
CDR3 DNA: TGCGCCAGCAGCTTGACAGGGAGCGAGACCCAGTACTTC
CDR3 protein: CASSLTGSETQYF

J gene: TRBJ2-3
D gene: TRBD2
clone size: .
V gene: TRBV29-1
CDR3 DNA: TGCAGCGTGCGCCCTCGACTAGCGGCAGCAGATACGCAGTATTTT
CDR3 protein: CSVRPRLAAADTQYF

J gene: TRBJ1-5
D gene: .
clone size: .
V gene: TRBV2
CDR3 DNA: TGTGCCAGCAGTGAAGTCTTAGGCAATCAGCCCCAGCATTTT
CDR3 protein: CASSEVLGNQPQHF

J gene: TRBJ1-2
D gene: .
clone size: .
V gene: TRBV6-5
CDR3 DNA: TGTGCCAGCAGTCCATTCAGGGGTGGGGGCTACACCTTC
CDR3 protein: CASSPFRGGGYTF

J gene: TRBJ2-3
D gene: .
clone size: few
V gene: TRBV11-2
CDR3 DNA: TGTGCCAGCAGCTTAGAGGGCGGGGCGGGCACAGATACGCAGTATTTT
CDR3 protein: CASSLEGGAGTDTQYF

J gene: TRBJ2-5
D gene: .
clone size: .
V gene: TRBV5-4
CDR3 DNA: TGTGCCAGCATACAGGCCGGGACCCAGTACTTC
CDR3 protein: CASIQAGTQYF

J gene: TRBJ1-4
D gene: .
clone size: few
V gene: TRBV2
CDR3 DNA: TGTGCCAGCAGGGACGTTGGGGAAAAACTGTTTTTT
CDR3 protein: CASRDVGEKLFF

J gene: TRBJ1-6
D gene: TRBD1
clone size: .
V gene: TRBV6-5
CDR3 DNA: TGTGCCAGCAGTTACTCGACAGGGTCGAGTAATTCACCCCTCCACTTT
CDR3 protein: CASSYSTGSSNSPLHF

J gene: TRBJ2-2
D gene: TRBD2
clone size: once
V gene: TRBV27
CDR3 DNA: TGTGCCAGCAGACTAGCGTGGGACACCGGGGAGCTGTTTTTT
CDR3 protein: CASRLAWDTGELFF

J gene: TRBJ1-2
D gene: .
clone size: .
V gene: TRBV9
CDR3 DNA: TGTGCCAGCAGCAGGAGGGACTATGGCTACACCTTC
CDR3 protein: CASSRRDYGYTF

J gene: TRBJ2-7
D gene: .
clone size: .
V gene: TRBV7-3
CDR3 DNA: TGTGCCAGCAGCTTAACGCCTACGGGCGAGCAGTACTTC
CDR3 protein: CASSLTPTGEQYF

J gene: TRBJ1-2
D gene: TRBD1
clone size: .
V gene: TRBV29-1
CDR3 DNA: TGCAGCGTTGAGGCAGGGGGACGGGGCTACACCTTC
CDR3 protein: CSVEAGGRGYTF

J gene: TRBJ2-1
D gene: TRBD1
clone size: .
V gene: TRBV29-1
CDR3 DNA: TGCAGCGTCGTTACAGGGGGCTGGGGTAATGAGCAGTTCTTC
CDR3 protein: CSVVTGGWGNEQFF